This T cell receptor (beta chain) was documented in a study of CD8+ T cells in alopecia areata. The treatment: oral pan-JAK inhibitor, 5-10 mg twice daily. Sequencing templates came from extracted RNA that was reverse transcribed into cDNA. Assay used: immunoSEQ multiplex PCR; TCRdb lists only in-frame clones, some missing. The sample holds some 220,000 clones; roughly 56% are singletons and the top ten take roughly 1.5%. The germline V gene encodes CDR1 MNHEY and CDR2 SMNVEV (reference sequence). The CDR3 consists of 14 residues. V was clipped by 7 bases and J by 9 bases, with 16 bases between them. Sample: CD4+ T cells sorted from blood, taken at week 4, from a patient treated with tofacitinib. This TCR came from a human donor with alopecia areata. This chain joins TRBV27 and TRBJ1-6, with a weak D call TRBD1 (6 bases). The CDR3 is CASTKQQGTSPLHF. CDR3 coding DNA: TGTGCCAGCACAAAACAACAGGGTACTTCACCCCTCCACTTT.